The rows below give T cell receptor beta chains drawn from one sample of a study of T cells in Graves' hyperthyroidism and ophthalmopathy. TCRdb redid the calling of the multiplex PCR reads with MiXCR, one entry per CDR3 protein. The top ten clones hold approximately 50% of a sample with about 210,000 distinct CDR3 sequences, 15% to 20% of them seen once. Specimen: blood. The receptors were gathered from a man in his fifties or sixties with Graves' hyperthyroidism. Both conserved end residues are part of each CDR3. The D gene is left open where the match is weak. Some rows have no size entry. The others give once, few or many, or a class for an expanded clone.

j_call d_call clone_size v_call cdr3_nt cdr3_aa
TRBJ2-7 . many TRBV20-1 TGCAGTGCTAGAACCCCCCCCGAGCCCTACGAGCAGTACTTC CSARTPPEPYEQYF
TRBJ2-7 . few TRBV5-5 TGTGCCAGCACTGTGGGGTTTGACAGGATCTCCTACGAGCAGTACTTC CASTVGFDRISYEQYF
TRBJ1-5 . many TRBV24-1 TGTGCCACCAGTGAGCCCGGAACCAATCAGCCCCAGCATTTT CATSEPGTNQPQHF
TRBJ2-1 . few TRBV20-1 TGCAGTGCTAGAACCCTCCTTTTTTCCTACAATGAGCAGTTCTTC CSARTLLFSYNEQFF
TRBJ2-3 TRBD2 . TRBV5-5 TGTGCCAGCAGCTCACAAGTTGCCGGGAGGGCGGGAGATACGCAGTATTTT CASSSQVAGRAGDTQYF
TRBJ1-6 . . TRBV10-3 TGTGCCATCAGCCGTGATAATTCACCCCTCCACTTT CAISRDNSPLHF
TRBJ2-3 TRBD2 many TRBV7-9 TGTGCCAGCAGCCCACCCGGGACTAGGAGCACAGATACGCAGTATTTT CASSPPGTRSTDTQYF
TRBJ1-2 . many TRBV2 TGTGCCAGCACCCAGGGTTCCAACTATGGCTACACCTTC CASTQGSNYGYTF
TRBJ2-7 . many TRBV12-3/TRBV12-4 TGTGCCAGCAGTATTGGGACAAGATACGAGCAGTACTTC CASSIGTRYEQYF
TRBJ2-7 TRBD1 many TRBV5-1 TGCGCCAGCAGCTTGGCGAACAGGGGGCTCTCCTACGAGCAGTACTTC CASSLANRGLSYEQYF
TRBJ1-6 . . TRBV27 TGTGCCAGCAGTTTATTCAGTAGTTACGGGGACGTCGACTATAATTCACCCCTCCACTTT CASSLFSSYGDVDYNSPLHF
TRBJ1-4 . few TRBV3-1 TGTGCCAGCAGCCCCTCGACGGGTAATGAAAAACTGTTTTTT CASSPSTGNEKLFF
TRBJ1-2 . many TRBV11-2 TGTGCCAGCAGCTCCCGACAGTCTTCTAACTATGGCTACACCTTC CASSSRQSSNYGYTF
TRBJ2-3 TRBD1 . TRBV20-1 TGCAGTGCTCCCGACAGGGGAAACACAGATACGCAGTATTTT CSAPDRGNTDTQYF
TRBJ1-1 . few TRBV10-3 TGTGCCATCAGTGATTCGAAGGGCCGAGGGGACACTGAAGCTTTCTTT CAISDSKGRGDTEAFF
TRBJ1-5 . many TRBV28 TGTGCCAGCAGTTTAAGGACGCTGGGCAATCAGCCCCAGCATTTT CASSLRTLGNQPQHF
TRBJ2-7 TRBD2 . TRBV20-1 TGCAGTGCTCCGTCGGGAGAGCGGGAGGTCTACGAGCAGTACTTC CSAPSGEREVYEQYF
TRBJ1-1 . many TRBV5-1 TGCGCCAGCAGCCGGGCAGGGATAAGAACTGAAGCTTTCTTT CASSRAGIRTEAFF
TRBJ2-2 TRBD2 . TRBV15 TGTGCCACCAGCAGAGAACTAGCGGGAACCGGGGAGCTGTTTTTT CATSRELAGTGELFF
TRBJ2-1 . few TRBV4-2 TGTGCCAGCAGCCTAAGCTCCGTCGACTGGGATGAGCAGTTCTTC CASSLSSVDWDEQFF
TRBJ2-5 . . TRBV19 TGTGCCAGTAGTACCAATGGTCGCGGGACCCAGTACTTC CASSTNGRGTQYF
TRBJ2-5 TRBD2 many TRBV6-1 TGTGCCAGCACCCTCCCGGGGGGAGAGACCCAGTACTTC CASTLPGGETQYF
TRBJ2-1 . many TRBV12-3/TRBV12-4 TGTGCCAGCACCTCAAGCACAAAGCACTCCTACAATGAGCAGTTCTTC CASTSSTKHSYNEQFF